The clone carrying this T cell receptor beta chain was seen only once. Original methodology: Reference gene primer amplification yielded estimated nucleated cell counts. Repertoires were generated with immunoSEQ multiplex PCR, while TCRdb's copy carries only in-frame clones and drops some. Clonal size and the V and J genes are those of that table, whereas D and trimming came from the DNA. The sample has about 220,000 clones; approximately 81% are singletons. This entry comes from a study of blood T cell repertoires in COVID-19. This TCR was sampled from a man aged 30 to 39 with active or convalescent COVID-19. The sequencing sample was made of peripheral blood.

CDR3 loop: CASSFRVAGEPNEQFF. CDR3 bases: TGTGCCAGCAGTTTCCGGGTAGCGGGAGAACCGAATGAGCAGTTCTTC. The chain links TRBV27 to TRBJ2-1; 9 bases line up with TRBD2. Per germline, CDR1 MNHEY and CDR2 SMNVEV (reference sequence). V lost 3 bases, J lost 7 bases, and 10 bases stayed unmatched. This CDR3 region has 16 residues.